What follows are 29 T cell receptor beta chains derived from one specimen sequenced in a study of blood T cell repertoires in COVID-19. The protocol was immunoSEQ multiplex PCR, while the TCRdb copy is restricted to in-frame clones and leaves out a portion. The sample gives about 55,000 clones, about nine tenths of which show up once; roughly 3.6% is in the top ten. The sample comprised peripheral blood. All receptors come from a man aged 40-49 years with COVID-19, enrolled during active disease.

This chain links TRBV19 with TRBJ2-3; weak D call: TRBD2 (5 bases). V was shortened by 4 bases and J by 6 bases, with 11 bases between the two germline ends. The V gene's germline CDR1 is LNHDA and CDR2 SQIVND (reference sequence). CDR3 size: 13 residues. The CDR3 protein is CASSRSPGDTQYF. The CDR3 coding sequence is TGTGCCAGTAGTAGATCACCGGGGGATACGCAGTATTTT. Combining the CDR3 with reference TRBV19 and TRBJ2-3 gives the whole variable domain DGGITQSPKYLFRKEGQNVTLSCEQNLNHDAMYWYRQDPGQGLRLIYYSQIVNDFQKGDIAEGYSVSREKKESFPLTVTSAQKNPTAFYLCASSRSPGDTQYFGPGTRLTVL.

The chain recombines TRBV9 with TRBJ2-1; D unclear. Looked up from germline, CDR1 is SGDLS and CDR2 is YYNGEE. The length of the CDR3 is 13 residues. V was cut by 4 bases and J by 10 bases, with 15 bases left in between. The CDR3 nucleotides are TGTGCCAGCAGCCCGAATGTCGTCAGGGAGCAGTTCTTC. This codes for CASSPNVVREQFF. Using reference TRBV9 and TRBJ2-1 for the parts outside the CDR3, the full variable domain is DSGVTQTPKHLITATGQRVTLRCSPRSGDLSVYWYQQSLDQGLQFLIQYYNGEERAKGNILERFSAQQFPDLHSELNLSSLELGDSALYFCASSPNVVREQFFGPGTRLTVL.

This chain connects TRBV6-4 to TRBJ1-6; perhaps TRBD1 as D (6 bases). The CDR3 extends over 15 amino acids. The V and J ends lost 7 bases and 0 bases respectively, with 10 bases between them. CDR1 is MRHNA and CDR2 is SNTAGT in the germline V gene. The CDR3 reads CASTQDSSYNSPLHF. CDR3 coding DNA: TGTGCCAGCACCCAGGACAGCTCCTATAATTCACCCCTCCACTTT.

This clone appeared once. The J gene is TRBJ2-1, the V gene TRBV4-1; TRBD2 agrees at 9 bases. Looked up from germline, CDR1 is MGHRA and CDR2 is YSYEKL. V lost 0 bases and J lost 7; bases outside the gene matches: 7. The CDR3 is made up of 16 amino acids. CDR3 nucleotides: TGCGCCAGCAGCCAAGATGGCGCGGGAGGGCCGAATGAGCAGTTCTTC. Protein sequence: CASSQDGAGGPNEQFF.

The V gene is TRBV5-1, the J gene TRBJ1-6; 9 bases map to TRBD1. V shed 4 bases, J shed 10 bases, and the junction held 6 bases outside the gene matches. Per germline, CDR1 SGHRS and CDR2 YFSETQ. The CDR3 length is 14 residues. CDR3 in DNA: TGCGCCAGCAGCCCGGGGACAGGGTACTCACCCCTCCACTTT. Translated: CASSPGTGYSPLHF.

The chain is built from TRBV5-1 and TRBJ1-1; 10 bases map to TRBD1. The trim removed 0 bases at V and 6 bases at J, leaving 2 bases unmatched. CDR3 length: 14 amino acids. Germline V CDR1 and CDR2: SGHRS, YFSETQ. CDR3 sequence: CASSLGQGAAEAFF. The DNA of the CDR3 is TGCGCCAGCAGCTTGGGACAGGGGGCGGCTGAAGCTTTCTTT.

The V gene is TRBV24-1, the J gene TRBJ2-3, with 10 bases matching TRBD2. CDR1 and CDR2 (germline): KGHDR, SFDVKD. V lost 4 bases and J lost 5; bases outside the gene matches: 11. This CDR3 contains 17 residues. The CDR3 DNA reads TGTGCCACCAGTGAGGGCCAGCGGGAGGGCCCGAAAGATACGCAGTATTTT. Translated: CATSEGQREGPKDTQYF.

The chain couples TRBV30 to TRBJ1-6; 8 nucleotides align to TRBD1. From germline, CDR1 is GTSNPN and CDR2 SVGIG (reference sequence). V gave up 4 bases and J gave up 6 bases; unmatched junction bases: 8. The CDR3 length is 15 residues. The CDR3 spells CAWTTTGGSNSPLHF. As DNA, the CDR3 is TGTGCCTGGACTACTACAGGGGGGAGTAATTCACCCCTCCACTTT.

The chain has TRBV5-1 and TRBJ1-3; D call uncertain. Germline V gives CDR1 SGHRS, CDR2 YFSETQ. This CDR3 spans 15 amino acids. V was pared by 3 bases and J by 0 bases, with 10 bases between. DNA of the CDR3: TGCGCCAGCAGCTCCTCCGGTAGCTCTGGAAACACCATATATTTT. This gives the protein CASSSSGSSGNTIYF.

The rearrangement uses TRBV10-2 and TRBJ1-1; TRBD1 agrees at 11 bases. The V gene's germline CDR1 is WSHSY and CDR2 SAAADI. After removal of 3 bases from V and 4 bases from J, the junction contained 1 base not matched to a gene. CDR3 size: 14 residues. CDR3 nucleotides: TGCGCCAGCAGTGAAGGGACAGGGGGCACTGAAGCTTTCTTT. Translating it yields CASSEGTGGTEAFF.

This chain connects TRBV6-2 or TRBV6-3 to TRBJ2-3; D ambiguous. V lost 1 base and J 0 bases, leaving 2 bases between the germline ends. Germline CDR1 and CDR2: MNHEY and SVGEGT. This CDR3 is built from 13 residues. DNA for the CDR3: TGTGCCAGCAGTTACTTAAGCACAGATACGCAGTATTTT. This codes for CASSYLSTDTQYF.

The gene calls are TRBV19 and TRBJ1-3; D gene uncertain. The germline gives CDR1 LNHDA, CDR2 SQIVND (reference sequence). Trimming removed 6 bases at V and 4 bases at J, with 10 bases between. The CDR3 sequence is 13 residues long. In DNA form, the CDR3 reads TGTGCCAGTAGCATTCAGTCGGGAAACACCATATATTTT. Encoded protein: CASSIQSGNTIYF.

The rearrangement uses TRBV29-1 and TRBJ2-1, with a possible D match to TRBD1 (7 bases). V was cut by 8 bases and J by 7 bases, with 21 bases left in between. CDR3 length equals 14 residues. Germline V gene data show CDR1 as SQVTM and CDR2 as ANQGSEA. This CDR3 is CSTKQGTGYNEQFF. CDR3 DNA sequence: TGCAGCACCAAACAGGGGACTGGATATAATGAGCAGTTCTTC.

This chain joins TRBV25-1 and TRBJ2-5; a weak D match, TRBD2 (5 bases). This CDR3 region has 18 residues. CDR1 MGHDK and CDR2 SYGVNS come from the germline V gene. Trimming cost V 3 bases and J 5 bases, with 25 bases left between them. This CDR3 is CASSDYSLGGYLPETQYF. The CDR3, as DNA: TGTGCCAGCAGTGATTATTCCCTTGGAGGCTACCTCCCTGAGACCCAGTACTTC.

The V and J genes are TRBV30 and TRBJ2-2; the match to TRBD2 covers 11 bases. Per the germline V gene, CDR1 is GTSNPN and CDR2 is SVGIG (reference sequence). V lost 7 bases to trimming and J lost 5 bases; unmatched junction nucleotides: 6. This CDR3 spans 14 amino acids. The CDR3 is CALGTSGVTGELFF. The CDR3 DNA reads TGTGCCTTGGGGACTAGCGGAGTAACCGGGGAGCTGTTTTTT.

This clone was seen a few times. This chain uses TRBV2 with TRBJ1-1; D perhaps matches TRBD1 (5 bases). The ends were cut back, 11 bases at V and 5 bases at J, with 21 bases in the middle. This CDR3 is built from 14 residues. Germline assignment: CDR1 SNHLY and CDR2 FYNNEI. The CDR3 bases are TGTGCCCGGGGGACGTCCTCTGTATCTACTGAAGCTTTCTTT. This encodes CARGTSSVSTEAFF.

The V call is TRBV12-2, the J call TRBJ1-3. TRBV12-2 is a listed pseudogene. This CDR3 region has 17 residues. This CDR3 is CASRLDGIPSSGNTIYF. CDR3 in DNA: TGTGCAAGTCGCTTAGATGGTATTCCGAGCTCTGGAAACACCATATATTTT.

V usage is TRBV6-6 and J usage is TRBJ1-2; 7 positions agree with TRBD1. CDR1 and CDR2 (germline): MNHNY, SVGAGI (reference sequence). The V and J ends lost 2 bases and 2 bases, in that order; junction bases with no gene match: 2. This CDR3 has 14 amino acids. The chain's CDR3 is CASSYRDSNYGYTF. The CDR3 DNA follows: TGTGCCAGCAGTTACCGGGACAGCAACTATGGCTACACCTTC.

This clone occurred a few times. J is TRBJ2-7 and V is TRBV6-6; 10 nucleotides align to TRBD1. The CDR3 spans 14 residues. Germline trimming cut 4 bases from V and 6 bases from J; bases unmatched to any gene: 6. The germline V gene encodes CDR1 MNHNY and CDR2 SVGAGI (reference sequence). The CDR3 spells CASSSRDRGGEQYF. CDR3 in DNA: TGTGCCAGCAGTTCCCGGGACAGGGGAGGCGAGCAGTACTTC.

This clone appeared once. The rearrangement joins TRBV6-5 to TRBJ2-5; 8 bases are a match to TRBD2. The J segment lost 3 bases and the V segment lost 2 bases, leaving 8 bases of the junction unmatched. Germline V gene lookup returns CDR1 MNHEY and CDR2 SVGAGI. This CDR3 is 16 amino acids long. In DNA, the CDR3 is TGTGCCAGCAGTTACGGGGCGGGGGGACCCAAAGAGACCCAGTACTTC. This encodes CASSYGAGGPKETQYF.

The chain combines TRBV18 with TRBJ1-6, with 9 bases lining up with TRBD1. The V gene's germline CDR1 is KGHSH and CDR2 LQKENI. V gave up 3 bases and J gave up 7 bases; unmatched junction bases: 1. CDR3 size: 14 residues. The CDR3: CASSPGTGNSPLHF. The CDR3 DNA is TGTGCCAGCTCACCCGGGACAGGGAATTCACCCCTCCACTTT.

The V gene is TRBV4-1, the J gene TRBJ2-3; the match to TRBD1 covers 12 bases. V gave up 0 bases and J gave up 3 bases; unmatched junction bases: 7. The CDR3 runs to 18 residues. Germline V lookup: CDR1 MGHRA, CDR2 YSYEKL. Written as DNA, the CDR3 is TGCGCCAGCAGCCAAGAAGAGGGACAGGGGGCGCGGACAGATACGCAGTATTTT. It yields the protein CASSQEEGQGARTDTQYF.

The V gene is TRBV24-1, the J gene TRBJ2-1; 15 bases are shared with TRBD2. Germline loops: CDR1 KGHDR, CDR2 SFDVKD. This CDR3 is built from 14 residues. Germline trimming cut 9 bases from V and 8 bases from J; bases unmatched to any gene: 4. The CDR3 is CATGLAGGPDEQFF. The CDR3 DNA is TGTGCCACCGGACTAGCGGGAGGGCCGGATGAGCAGTTCTTC.

This chain uses TRBV6-2 or TRBV6-3 with TRBJ2-7; the D gene is possibly TRBD2 (6 bases). V lost 4 bases and J lost 5, with 18 bases in between. Germline CDR1 is MNHEY and CDR2 is SVGEGT. The CDR3 extends over 15 amino acids. The CDR3 coding sequence is TGTGCCAGCAGTTTGTGGGTAGCGGCCGTAAACGAGCAGTACTTC. This codes for CASSLWVAAVNEQYF.

The J gene is TRBJ2-5, the V gene TRBV28, with D maybe TRBD2 (6 bases). The V end lost 6 bases, the J end lost 1 base, and 9 bases lay between the germline ends. The V gene's germline CDR1 is MDHEN and CDR2 SYDVKM. The CDR3 extends over 13 amino acids. The CDR3 nucleotides are TGTGCCAGCAGACGGGGGTTCCAAGAGACCCAGTACTTC. Protein: CASRRGFQETQYF.

This clone has a single count. Other DNA sequences of this sample code for an identical CDR3. The genes are TRBV6-1 and TRBJ2-7, with D unresolved. Germline CDR1 reads MNHNS; CDR2 reads SASEGT. The CDR3 runs to 13 residues. V was shortened by 3 bases and J by 7 bases, with 13 bases between the two germline ends. CDR3 in DNA: TGTGCCAGCAGTGAGCTGCGAATCGGGGAGCAGTACTTC. Amino acids: CASSELRIGEQYF.

The V and J genes are TRBV24-1 and TRBJ1-2, with D unclear. The V gene's germline CDR1 is KGHDR and CDR2 SFDVKD. The CDR3 spans 15 residues. The V end lost 3 bases, the J end lost 3 bases, and 13 bases lay between the germline ends. CDR3: CATSDMTMRDYGYTF. The CDR3 nucleotides are TGTGCCACCAGTGATATGACTATGAGGGACTATGGCTACACCTTC.

The V call is TRBV27, the J call TRBJ2-3, with D unclear. The CDR3 has 13 amino acids. V was cut by 7 bases and J by 0 bases, with 8 bases left in between. Germline CDR1 reads MNHEY; CDR2 reads SMNVEV (reference sequence). CDR3 sequence: CASMVRSTDTQYF. The CDR3 DNA sequence: TGTGCCAGCATGGTCAGGAGCACAGATACGCAGTATTTT.

This clone showed up just once. The rearrangement joins TRBV3-1 (or the pseudogene TRBV3-2) to TRBJ1-1; D perhaps matches TRBD1 (5 bases). CDR1 and CDR2 (germline): LGHDT, YNNKEL (reference sequence). V was clipped by 4 bases and J by 5 bases, with 11 bases between them. The length of the CDR3 is 13 residues. The CDR3 here is CASSPRGGTEAFF. Here the CDR3 DNA reads TGTGCCAGCAGCCCCCGGGGGGGGACTGAAGCTTTCTTT.